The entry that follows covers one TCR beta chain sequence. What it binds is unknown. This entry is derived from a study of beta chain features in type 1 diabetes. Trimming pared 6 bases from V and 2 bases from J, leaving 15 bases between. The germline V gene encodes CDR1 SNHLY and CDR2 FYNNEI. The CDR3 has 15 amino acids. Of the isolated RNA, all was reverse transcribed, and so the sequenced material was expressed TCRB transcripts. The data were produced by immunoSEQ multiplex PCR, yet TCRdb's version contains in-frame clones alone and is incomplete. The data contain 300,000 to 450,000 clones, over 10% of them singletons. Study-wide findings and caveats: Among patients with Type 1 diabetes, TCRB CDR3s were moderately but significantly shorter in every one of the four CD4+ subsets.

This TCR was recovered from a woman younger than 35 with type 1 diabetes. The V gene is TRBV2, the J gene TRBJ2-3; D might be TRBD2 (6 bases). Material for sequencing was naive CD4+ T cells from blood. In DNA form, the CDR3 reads TGTGCCAGCAGCGTGGAGGGGATGGACACAGATACGCAGTATTTT. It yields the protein CASSVEGMDTDTQYF.